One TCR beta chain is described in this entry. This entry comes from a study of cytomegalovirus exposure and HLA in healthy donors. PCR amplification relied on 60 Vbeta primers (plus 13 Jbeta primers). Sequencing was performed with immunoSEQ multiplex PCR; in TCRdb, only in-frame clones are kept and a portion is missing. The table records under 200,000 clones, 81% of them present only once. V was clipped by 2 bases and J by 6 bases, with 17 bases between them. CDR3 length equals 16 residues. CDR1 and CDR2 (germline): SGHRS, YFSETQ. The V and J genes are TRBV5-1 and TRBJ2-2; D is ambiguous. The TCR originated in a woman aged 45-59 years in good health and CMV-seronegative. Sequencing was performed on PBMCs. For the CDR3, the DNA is TGCGCCAGCAGCTTTAAGCTAACCAATTTGGCCGGGGAGCTGTTTTTT. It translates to CASSFKLTNLAGELFF.